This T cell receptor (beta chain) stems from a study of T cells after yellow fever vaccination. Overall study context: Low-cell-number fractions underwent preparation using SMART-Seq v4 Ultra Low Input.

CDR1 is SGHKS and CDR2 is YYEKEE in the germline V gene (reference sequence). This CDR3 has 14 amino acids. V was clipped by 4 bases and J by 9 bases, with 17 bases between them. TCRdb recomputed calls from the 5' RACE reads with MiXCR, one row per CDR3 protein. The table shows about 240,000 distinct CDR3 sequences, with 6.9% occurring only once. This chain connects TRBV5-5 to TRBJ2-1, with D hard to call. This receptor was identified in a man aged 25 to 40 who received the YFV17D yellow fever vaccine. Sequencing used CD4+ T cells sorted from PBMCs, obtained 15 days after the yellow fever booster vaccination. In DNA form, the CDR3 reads TGTGCCAGCAGCCCCAAACTCCCATTCTCTGAGCAGTTCTTC. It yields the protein CASSPKLPFSEQFF. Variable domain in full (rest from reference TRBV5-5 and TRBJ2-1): DAGVTQSPTHLIKTRGQQVTLRCSPISGHKSVSWYQQVLGQGPQFIFQYYEKEERGRGNFPDRFSARQFPNYSSELNVNALLLGDSALYLCASSPKLPFSEQFFGPGTRLTVL.